This T cell receptor beta chain comes out of a study of CD8+ T cells in alopecia areata. Study-level information: Affected scalp percentage determined the severity score of treated patients. Study outcomes and limitations: Normal skin's resident alphabeta T cells are sequenced alongside lesional scalp T cells. Lesional scalp, especially alopecia totalis/universalis, showed higher clonality than normal scalp.

The ends lost 6 bases at V and 8 bases at J; junction bases unmatched: 13. The germline gives CDR1 LNHDA, CDR2 SQIVND (reference sequence). The CDR3 runs 16 residues. This clone was detected ten times or more. What it recognizes is unknown. Extracted from the samples, RNA was reverse transcribed into cDNA to serve as the sequencing template. This table comes from immunoSEQ multiplex PCR, and its TCRdb copy is limited to in-frame clones, with some not included. The sample carries about 220,000 clones, more than 45% recorded once. This sample's treatment: oral pan-JAK inhibitor, 5-10 mg twice daily. From PBMCs, CD4+ and CD8+ T cells were sorted.

This receptor was obtained from a human donor with alopecia areata. This material consisted of CD4+ T cells sorted from blood, taken at week 4, from a patient treated with tofacitinib. This rearrangement joins TRBV19 to TRBJ1-5; 10 positions agree with TRBD1. The CDR3 DNA is TGTGCCAGTAGCCGTCTGGACAGGGGGAAGCGGGAGCCCCAGCATTTT. Translation gives CASSRLDRGKREPQHF.